These T cell receptor beta chains were read from a single sample in a study of blood T cell repertoires in COVID-19. Sequencing used immunoSEQ multiplex PCR; TCRdb keeps in-frame clones, though not all of them. The sample contains 25,000 to 35,000 clones, roughly 86% of which appear only once. Sequencing was done on a sample of peripheral blood. These receptors were obtained from a man in his fifties or sixties with COVID-19, enrolled during active disease. Both conserved end residues are part of each CDR3. A D gene is named only where the DNA matches it firmly. The listing skips clone size in some rows; elsewhere it reads once, few, many or a size class.

v_gene	j_gene	abundance	d_gene	CDR3nt	CDR3aa
TRBV28	TRBJ1-5	-	TRBD1	TGTGCCAGCAGTATAACAGGGGTGGGGGGTCAGCCCCAGCATTTT	CASSITGVGGQPQHF
TRBV28	TRBJ1-5	-	TRBD1	TGTGCCAGCACCGACAGGGGCCGCAATCAGCCCCAGCATTTT	CASTDRGRNQPQHF
TRBV7-9	TRBJ2-3	-	-	TGTGCCAGCAGCTTAGAATCTCCGGGAAAGAGGGAAGATACGCAGTATTTT	CASSLESPGKREDTQYF
TRBV5-1	TRBJ2-2	-	-	TGCGCCAGCAGCTACGGACAGTCTACCGGGGAGCTGTTTTTT	CASSYGQSTGELFF
TRBV9	TRBJ1-4	-	-	TGTGCCAGCAGCGTAGGAGGGGGAAGAACTAATGAAAAACTGTTTTTT	CASSVGGGRTNEKLFF
TRBV28	TRBJ2-3	-	-	TGTGCCAGCAGTTTCGAGGGAACAGATACGCAGTATTTT	CASSFEGTDTQYF
TRBV4-3	TRBJ1-1	once	-	TGCGCCAGCAGCCAAGGTTCGAGCATTAACACTGAAGCTTTCTTT	CASSQGSSINTEAFF
TRBV7-8	TRBJ2-2	-	-	TGTGCCAGCAGCTTAGGGATTTTGACTACCGGGGAGCTGTTTTTT	CASSLGILTTGELFF
TRBV19	TRBJ1-5	-	-	TGTGCCAGCCTGGGGCAGGGAAATCAGCCCCAGCATTTT	CASLGQGNQPQHF
TRBV28	TRBJ1-4	few	-	TGTGCCAGCAGTTACTACAACCGCGGAGAGAATGAAAAACTGTTTTTT	CASSYYNRGENEKLFF
TRBV2	TRBJ2-7	-	-	TGTGCCAGCAGTGAAGCACATCCCCCCTTAACAGGGGGGGCCTCCGAGCAGTACTTC	CASSEAHPPLTGGASEQYF
TRBV12-5	TRBJ2-1	-	TRBD1	TGTGCTAGTGGCCGGGACAGTACTAACAATGAGCAGTTCTTC	CASGRDSTNNEQFF
TRBV11-2	TRBJ2-7	-	TRBD2	TGTGCCAGCAGCTTAACGGGGGGGTCCTACGAGCAGTACTTC	CASSLTGGSYEQYF